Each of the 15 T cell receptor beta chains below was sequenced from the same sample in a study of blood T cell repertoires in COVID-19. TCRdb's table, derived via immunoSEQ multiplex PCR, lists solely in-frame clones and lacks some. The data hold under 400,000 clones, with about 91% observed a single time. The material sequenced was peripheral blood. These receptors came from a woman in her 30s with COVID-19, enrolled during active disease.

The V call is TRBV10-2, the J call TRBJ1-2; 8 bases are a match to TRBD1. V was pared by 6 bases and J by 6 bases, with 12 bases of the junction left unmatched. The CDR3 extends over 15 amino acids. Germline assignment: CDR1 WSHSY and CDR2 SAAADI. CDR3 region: CASSSYRGAKDGYTF. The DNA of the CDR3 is TGCGCCAGCAGCAGCTACAGGGGGGCGAAAGATGGCTACACCTTC.

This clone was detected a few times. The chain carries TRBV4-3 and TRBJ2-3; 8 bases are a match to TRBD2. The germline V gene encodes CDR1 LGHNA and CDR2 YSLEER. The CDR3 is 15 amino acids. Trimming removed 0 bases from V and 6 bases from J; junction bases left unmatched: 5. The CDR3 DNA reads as TGCGCCAGCAGCCAAGATGGACAGCGGGGGGATACGCAGTATTTT. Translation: CASSQDGQRGDTQYF.

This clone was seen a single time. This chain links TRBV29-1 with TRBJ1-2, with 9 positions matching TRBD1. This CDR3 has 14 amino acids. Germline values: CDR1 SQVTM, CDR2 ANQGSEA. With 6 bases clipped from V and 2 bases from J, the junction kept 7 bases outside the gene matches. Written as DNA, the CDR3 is TGCAGCGTCGAACAGGGGGCACGAAACTATGGCTACACCTTC. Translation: CSVEQGARNYGYTF.

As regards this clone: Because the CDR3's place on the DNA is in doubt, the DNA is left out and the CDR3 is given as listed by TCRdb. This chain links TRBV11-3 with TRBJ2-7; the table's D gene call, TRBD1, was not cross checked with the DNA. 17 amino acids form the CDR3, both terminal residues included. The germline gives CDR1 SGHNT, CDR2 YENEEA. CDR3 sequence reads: CASSLSKVGQGARPPYF.

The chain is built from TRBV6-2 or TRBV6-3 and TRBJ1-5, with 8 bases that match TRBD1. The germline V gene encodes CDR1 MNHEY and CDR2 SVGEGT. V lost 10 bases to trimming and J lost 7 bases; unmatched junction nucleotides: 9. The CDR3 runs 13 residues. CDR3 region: CANSLGQAQPQHF. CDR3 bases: TGTGCCAACAGCCTGGGACAGGCCCAGCCCCAGCATTTT.

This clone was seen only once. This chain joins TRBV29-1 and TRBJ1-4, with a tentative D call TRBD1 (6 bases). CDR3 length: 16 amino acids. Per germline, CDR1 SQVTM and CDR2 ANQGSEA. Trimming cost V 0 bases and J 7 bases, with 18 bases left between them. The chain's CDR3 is CSVEEGVRGIGEKLFF. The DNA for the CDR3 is TGCAGCGTTGAAGAGGGAGTGAGGGGGATCGGTGAAAAACTGTTTTTT.

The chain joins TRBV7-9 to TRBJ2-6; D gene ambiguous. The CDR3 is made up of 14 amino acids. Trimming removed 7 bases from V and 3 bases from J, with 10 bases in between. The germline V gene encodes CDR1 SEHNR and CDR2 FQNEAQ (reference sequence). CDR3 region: CASTRVIGANVLTF. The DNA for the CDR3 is TGTGCCAGCACCCGGGTGATTGGGGCCAACGTCCTGACTTTC.

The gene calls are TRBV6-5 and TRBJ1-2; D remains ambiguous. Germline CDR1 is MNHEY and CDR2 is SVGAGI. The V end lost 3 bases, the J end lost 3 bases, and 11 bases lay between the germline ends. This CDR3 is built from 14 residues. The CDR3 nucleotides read TGTGCCAGCAGTTATGTGCCGGGGTACTATGGCTACACCTTC. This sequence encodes CASSYVPGYYGYTF.

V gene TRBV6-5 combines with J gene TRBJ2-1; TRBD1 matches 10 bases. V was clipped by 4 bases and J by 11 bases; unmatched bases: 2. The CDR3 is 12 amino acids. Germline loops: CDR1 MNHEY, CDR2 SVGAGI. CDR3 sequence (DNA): TGTGCCAGCAGTTCGGGACAGGGGCAGCAGTTCTTC. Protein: CASSSGQGQQFF.

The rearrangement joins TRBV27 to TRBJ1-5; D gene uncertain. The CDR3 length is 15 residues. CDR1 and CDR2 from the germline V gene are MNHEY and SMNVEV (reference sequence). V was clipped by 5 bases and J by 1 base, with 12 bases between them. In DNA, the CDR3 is TGTGCCAGCAGTCCAATAGGAGGAAGCAATCAGCCCCAGCATTTT. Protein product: CASSPIGGSNQPQHF.

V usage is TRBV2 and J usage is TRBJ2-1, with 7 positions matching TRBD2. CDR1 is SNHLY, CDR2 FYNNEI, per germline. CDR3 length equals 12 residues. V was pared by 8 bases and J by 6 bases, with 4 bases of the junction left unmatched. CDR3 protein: CASESSGNEQFF. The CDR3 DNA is TGTGCCAGCGAGTCTAGCGGCAATGAGCAGTTCTTC.

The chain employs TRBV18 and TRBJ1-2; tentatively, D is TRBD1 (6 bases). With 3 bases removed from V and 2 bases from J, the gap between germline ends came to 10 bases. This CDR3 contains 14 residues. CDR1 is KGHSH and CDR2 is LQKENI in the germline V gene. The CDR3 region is CASSPEGGNYGYTF. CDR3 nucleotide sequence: TGTGCCAGCTCACCGGAGGGGGGGAACTATGGCTACACCTTC. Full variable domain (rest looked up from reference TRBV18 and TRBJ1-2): NAGVMQNPRHLVRRRGQEARLRCSPMKGHSHVYWYRQLPEEGLKFMVYLQKENIIDESGMPKERFSAEFPKEGPSILRIQQVVRGDSAAYFCASSPEGGNYGYTFGSGTRLTVV.

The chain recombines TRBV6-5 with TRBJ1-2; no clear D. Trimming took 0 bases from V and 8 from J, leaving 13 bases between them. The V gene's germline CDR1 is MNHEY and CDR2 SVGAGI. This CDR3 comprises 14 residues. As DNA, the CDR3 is TGTGCCAGCAGTTACTCTGCCCGGGTAGGCGGCTACACCTTC. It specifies CASSYSARVGGYTF.

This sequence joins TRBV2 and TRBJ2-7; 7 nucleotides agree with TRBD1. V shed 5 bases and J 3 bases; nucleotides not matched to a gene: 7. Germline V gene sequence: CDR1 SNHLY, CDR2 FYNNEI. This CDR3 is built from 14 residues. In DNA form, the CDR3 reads TGTGCCAGCAGTATTTATGACAGGGACTACGAGCAGTACGTC. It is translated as CASSIYDRDYEQYV.

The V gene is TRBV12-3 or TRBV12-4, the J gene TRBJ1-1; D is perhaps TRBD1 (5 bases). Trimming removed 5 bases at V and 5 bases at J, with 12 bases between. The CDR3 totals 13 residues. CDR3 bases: TGTGCCAGCAGTCGTGTGGGGGGGACTGAAGCTTTCTTT. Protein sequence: CASSRVGGTEAFF.